This is a list of T cell receptor beta chains from one sample in a study of blood T cell repertoires in COVID-19. Sequencing was performed with immunoSEQ multiplex PCR; in TCRdb, only in-frame clones are kept and a portion is missing. The table includes roughly 240,000 clones, about 80% detected once. What was sequenced was peripheral blood. All receptors come from a woman older than 75 with acute or convalescent COVID-19. The CDR3 runs from the conserved cysteine through the conserved F or W. The D gene is left open where the match is weak. Not every row has a clone size; where given, it reads once, few, many or a size class.

clone size,D gene,V gene,J gene,CDR3 DNA,CDR3 protein
NA,NA,TRBV19,TRBJ1-2,TGTGCCAGTAGTAAAGGACAGAACTATGGCTACACCTTC,CASSKGQNYGYTF
once,NA,TRBV4-2,TRBJ2-5,TGTGCCAGCAGCCAAGGAGGAGGGAAAGAGACCCAGTACTTC,CASSQGGGKETQYF
NA,NA,TRBV19,TRBJ1-5,TGTGCCAGTAGTATAGATCAGGTTCAGCCCCAGCATTTT,CASSIDQVQPQHF
NA,TRBD2,TRBV5-1,TRBJ2-1,TGCGCCAGCACCATAGCGGGGGTGAATGAGCAGTTCTTC,CASTIAGVNEQFF
few,TRBD1,TRBV6-1,TRBJ2-1,TGTGCCAGCAGTGAATCCTACAGGGGTGGTGAGCAGTTCTTC,CASSESYRGGEQFF
NA,NA,TRBV6-1,TRBJ2-7,TGTGCCAGCAGTGACGCCGGGAGAGGCTACGAGCAGTACTTC,CASSDAGRGYEQYF
NA,TRBD2,TRBV2,TRBJ2-1,TGTGCCAGCAGTTCAAGCGGGACTTCCTACAATGAGCAGTTCTTC,CASSSSGTSYNEQFF
NA,NA,TRBV12-5,TRBJ1-5,TGTGCTAGTGGTTTGGGCCCCGAGGGCCAGCCCCAGCATTTT,CASGLGPEGQPQHF
NA,NA,TRBV4-1,TRBJ2-7,TGCGCCAGCAGCCAGGGGGACAAATCCTACGAGCAGTACTTC,CASSQGDKSYEQYF
NA,NA,TRBV7-2,TRBJ2-1,TGTGCCAGCAGCTTATTAGGGAGCTACAATGAGCAGTTCTTC,CASSLLGSYNEQFF
NA,NA,TRBV19,TRBJ2-7,TGTGCCAGTAGTAGCGCCGGAGCGGGTTCGGACGAGCAGTACTTC,CASSSAGAGSDEQYF
NA,TRBD1,TRBV7-9,TRBJ1-1,TGTGCCAGCACCCAGGACAGGGGGCACACTGAAGCTTTCTTT,CASTQDRGHTEAFF
NA,TRBD1,TRBV15,TRBJ2-7,TGTGCCACCAGCAGGAGGGGACAGGGTGGGTACTACGAGCAGTACTTC,CATSRRGQGGYYEQYF
NA,NA,TRBV7-2,TRBJ2-7,TGTGCCAGCAGCTCGGACTTCCAAACCTACGAGCAGTACTTC,CASSSDFQTYEQYF
NA,NA,TRBV7-2,TRBJ1-2,TGTGCCAGCAGCCCCGGGGGGGGCGGCTACACCTTC,CASSPGGGGYTF
NA,TRBD1,TRBV27,TRBJ1-6,TGTGCCAGCAGAGGGACAGGGGGTAATTCACCCCTCCACTTT,CASRGTGGNSPLHF
NA,TRBD1,TRBV28,TRBJ2-2,TGTGCCACCGTACCAGGGGGAACCGGGGAGCTGTTTTTT,CATVPGGTGELFF
NA,NA,TRBV5-1,TRBJ2-1,TGCGCCAGCAGCTTGGACTACAACTACAATGAGCAGTTCTTC,CASSLDYNYNEQFF
NA,NA,TRBV4-3,TRBJ1-4,TGCGCCAGCAGCCAAGTATATGGAGGGGACTACCGGGATTTGGAAAAACTGTTTTTT,CASSQVYGGDYRDLEKLFF
NA,NA,TRBV18,TRBJ1-4,TGTGCCAGCTCACCACCGGGAGCTAATAATGAAAAACTGTTTTTT,CASSPPGANNEKLFF
few,TRBD1,TRBV6-2/TRBV6-3,TRBJ2-2,TGTGCCAGCAGTCAATCCCGGACAGGAGGTAGCGGGGAGCTGTTTTTT,CASSQSRTGGSGELFF
NA,NA,TRBV4-1,TRBJ1-1,TGCGCCAGCAGCCAAGAAAACAGCTATGAAGCTTTCTTT,CASSQENSYEAFF
NA,TRBD2,TRBV2,TRBJ2-3,TGTGCCAGCAGTAGTCGGCCTAGCGGGAGTACAGATACGCAGTATTTT,CASSSRPSGSTDTQYF
NA,TRBD1,TRBV7-2,TRBJ2-7,TGTGCCAGCAGCGCCCGGGACAGGGGCTCCTACGAGCAGTACTTC,CASSARDRGSYEQYF
NA,NA,TRBV10-3,TRBJ2-3,TGTGCCATCGCGGGTAGCACAGATACGCAGTATTTT,CAIAGSTDTQYF
NA,NA,TRBV28,TRBJ2-7,TGTGCCAGCAAAACCCTCTTGGGGCGCGACTACGAGCAGTACTTC,CASKTLLGRDYEQYF
once,NA,TRBV19,TRBJ1-5,TGTGCCAGTAGTCTGGGGCACAATCAGCCCCAGCATTTT,CASSLGHNQPQHF
NA,TRBD1,TRBV7-9,TRBJ2-1,TGTGCCAGCAGCCAGACAGGGATTCACAATGAGCAGTTCTTC,CASSQTGIHNEQFF
NA,NA,TRBV4-1,TRBJ1-1,TGCGCCAGCAGCCAAGCTCCTCTGACTGAAGCTTTCTTT,CASSQAPLTEAFF
few,NA,TRBV5-4,TRBJ2-3,TGTGCCAGCAGCTTATCGACTAGTCAACCAGATACGCAGTATTTT,CASSLSTSQPDTQYF
NA,NA,TRBV7-8,TRBJ2-7,TGTGCCAGCACCCGGGGCAGGGGTCTGGGCCTGAGCTCCTACGAGCAGTACTTC,CASTRGRGLGLSSYEQYF
NA,NA,TRBV6-2/TRBV6-3,TRBJ1-5,TGTGCCAGCAGTTACAGACAGAATAGCAATCAGCCCCAGCATTTT,CASSYRQNSNQPQHF
NA,NA,TRBV9,TRBJ2-3,TGTGCCAGCAGCGTAGGTGGGGGGTTCACAGATACGCAGTATTTT,CASSVGGGFTDTQYF
once,NA,TRBV27,TRBJ1-1,TGTGCCAGCAGTTTAGAGCGGGGGGGTTACACTGAAGCTTTCTTT,CASSLERGGYTEAFF